The 29 T cell receptor beta chains reported below all come from one sample, sequenced in a study of response to subunit inactivated influenza vaccine. TCRdb itself ran the RT-PCR reads through MiXCR, one entry per CDR3 protein. The profile shows about 650,000 distinct CDR3 sequences, around 15% of them singletons. Sequences were derived from PBMCs from blood, sampled about 14 days before vaccination. Receptors originate from a man in his forties or fifties who received an inactivated influenza vaccine.

This chain joins TRBV4-1 and TRBJ1-2; D remains unclear. V dropped 1 base and J dropped 3 bases, with 9 bases sitting between them. Per germline, CDR1 MGHRA and CDR2 YSYEKL. The CDR3 covers 14 residues. The CDR3 protein is CASSQGDNHYGYTF. The CDR3 DNA reads as TGCGCCAGCAGCCAAGGCGACAACCACTATGGCTACACCTTC.

The chain is built from TRBV20-1 and TRBJ2-3, with D tentatively TRBD1 or TRBD2 (6 bases each). Germline V gene data show CDR1 as DFQATT and CDR2 as SNEGSKA (reference sequence). Trimming shortened V by 6 bases and J by 4 bases, and 17 bases separated the two germline ends. The CDR3 spans 14 residues. The DNA for the CDR3 is TGCAGTGCGGTGGCCCGGGGGCAGGCAGATACGCAGTATTTT. Encoded protein: CSAVARGQADTQYF.

The chain uses TRBV12-3 or TRBV12-4 and TRBJ2-6; no clear D gene. Trimming took 5 bases from V and 7 from J, leaving 12 bases between them. The CDR3 length is 14 residues. For the CDR3, the DNA is TGTGCCAGCAGTCCGATGGGTCCTGCCAACGTCCTGACTTTC. It is translated as CASSPMGPANVLTF.

The gene calls are TRBV20-1 and TRBJ2-1, with 11 bases aligning to TRBD2. The CDR3 totals 16 residues. Germline V gives CDR1 DFQATT, CDR2 SNEGSKA (reference sequence). Losses at the gene ends were 3 bases for V and 1 base for J; bases not matched to a gene: 5. The CDR3 DNA reads TGCAGTGCTAGCGGGACTAGCGGTGGATCCTACAATGAGCAGTTCTTC. As protein: CSASGTSGGSYNEQFF.

The rearrangement links TRBV20-1 to TRBJ1-5; D is undetermined. The germline V gene encodes CDR1 DFQATT and CDR2 SNEGSKA (reference sequence). The CDR3 totals 16 residues. V was cut by 3 bases and J by 5 bases, with 20 bases left in between. CDR3 bases: TGCAGTGCTAGTGAACCGGACGGCCAAAGGGATCAGCCCCAGCATTTT. Translating gives CSASEPDGQRDQPQHF.

This chain uses TRBV28 with TRBJ2-4, with 7 nucleotides matching TRBD1. The germline V gene has CDR1 MDHEN and CDR2 SYDVKM. The CDR3 runs to 13 residues. J gave up 7 bases and V 2 bases, and 2 bases lay outside the gene matches. The CDR3 loop reads CASSLRRGNIQYF. CDR3 DNA: TGTGCCAGCAGTTTACGCAGGGGGAACATTCAGTACTTC.

This clonotype was detected once. The genes are TRBV28 and TRBJ2-7; TRBD1 is a possible D gene (5 bases). Germline CDR1 is MDHEN and CDR2 is SYDVKM. V lost 3 bases to trimming and J lost 3 bases, with 12 bases between them. CDR3 length equals 14 residues. This CDR3 reads CASSFYTDSYEQYF. In DNA form, the CDR3 reads TGTGCCAGCAGTTTTTATACCGACAGCTACGAGCAGTACTTC.

The gene calls are TRBV20-1 and TRBJ2-7; D is unresolved. Germline V CDR1 and CDR2: DFQATT, SNEGSKA (reference sequence). The V and J ends lost 0 bases and 5 bases respectively, with 14 bases between them. The CDR3 extends over 14 amino acids. The CDR3 loop is CSARDFGPRDEQYF. DNA for the CDR3: TGCAGTGCTAGAGATTTTGGACCAAGAGACGAGCAGTACTTC.

This clonotype was detected a few times. The chain is built from TRBV7-2 and TRBJ1-1; 8 bases are a match to TRBD1. Losses at the gene ends were 4 bases for V and 10 bases for J; bases not matched to a gene: 5. CDR3 length: 12 residues. Germline CDR1 and CDR2: SGHTA and FQGNSA. In nucleotides, the CDR3 is TGTGCCAGCAGCTCGGACAGGGTAACAGCTTTCTTT. It encodes CASSSDRVTAFF.

This clonotype was counted between two and nine times. The chain couples TRBV29-1 to TRBJ2-2; 12 bases are a match to TRBD1. The CDR3 loop spans 19 amino acids. J lost 4 bases, V lost 3 bases, and 15 bases had no gene match. Germline loops: CDR1 SQVTM, CDR2 ANQGSEA. This CDR3 reads CSVEAWGQGAKFGTGELFF. As DNA, the CDR3 is TGCAGCGTTGAGGCGTGGGGACAGGGGGCGAAATTCGGCACCGGGGAGCTGTTTTTT.

There are a few counts of this clonotype. V usage is TRBV6-5 and J usage is TRBJ2-6, with TRBD2 identical over 10 bases. The ends lost 0 bases at V and 0 bases at J; junction bases unmatched: 2. The CDR3 runs 18 residues. The germline CDR1 and CDR2 sequences are MNHEY and SVGAGI. This CDR3 reads CASSYSLAGDSGANVLTF. In nucleotides, the CDR3 is TGTGCCAGCAGTTACTCGCTAGCGGGAGACTCTGGGGCCAACGTCCTGACTTTC.

V gene TRBV5-6 combines with J gene TRBJ1-2; no definite D call. Germline CDR1 and CDR2: SGHDT and YYEEEE. Trimming removed 6 bases at V and 7 bases at J, with 19 bases between. This CDR3 contains 14 residues. CDR3 sequence (DNA): TGTGCCAGCACCAACATTCCCGGCAGTGCTGGCTACACCTTC. This gives the protein CASTNIPGSAGYTF. The full variable domain, its missing parts supplied by reference TRBV5-6 and TRBJ1-2, is DAGVTQSPTHLIKTRGQQVTLRCSPKSGHDTVSWYQQALGQGPQFIFQYYEEEERQRGNFPDRFSGHQFPNYSSELNVNALLLGDSALYLCASTNIPGSAGYTFGSGTRLTVV.

This clonotype was counted only a few times. This chain links TRBV4-3 with TRBJ2-3, with a weak D call TRBD2 (6 bases). The CDR3 is 15 amino acids. V lost 3 bases and J 6 bases, leaving 16 bases between the germline ends. Germline CDR1 is LGHNA and CDR2 is YSLEER. CDR3 sequence (DNA): TGCGCCAGCAGCCAGGCTAGCGCTGCACGGGATACGCAGTATTTT. It translates to CASSQASAARDTQYF.

J is TRBJ1-1 and V is TRBV5-1; D gene unclear. V lost 7 bases and J 1 base, leaving 11 bases between the germline ends. The germline V gene has CDR1 SGHRS and CDR2 YFSETQ. The CDR3 has 13 residues. CDR3 amino acids: CASGLRTNTEAFF. The CDR3 bases are TGCGCCAGCGGCCTGCGGACGAACACTGAAGCTTTCTTT.

This clonotype was recorded many times. This sequence joins TRBV7-2 and TRBJ2-1, with D unclear. CDR3 size: 11 residues. V was shortened by 4 bases and J by 8 bases, with 6 bases between the two germline ends. Per the germline V gene, CDR1 is SGHTA and CDR2 is FQGNSA. This chain's CDR3 is CASSYWDEQFF. As DNA, the CDR3 is TGTGCCAGCAGCTATTGGGATGAGCAGTTCTTC. The whole variable domain, filled in from reference TRBV7-2 and TRBJ2-1, reads GAGVSQSPSNKVTEKGKDVELRCDPISGHTALYWYRQSLGQGLEFLIYFQGNSAPDKSGLPSDRFSAERTGGSVSTLTIQRTQQEDSAVYLCASSYWDEQFFGPGTRLTVL.

This sequence joins TRBV6-1 and TRBJ2-5; TRBD2 agrees at 9 bases. The ends lost 7 bases at V and 3 bases at J; junction bases unmatched: 6. The V gene's germline CDR1 is MNHNS and CDR2 SASEGT. The CDR3 consists of 14 residues. The CDR3, as DNA: TGTGCCAGCAAGGTGGCTAGCGGGAAAGAGACCCAGTACTTC. Amino acids: CASKVASGKETQYF.

The chain carries TRBV5-1 and TRBJ2-1, with TRBD1 matching over 7 bases. V shed 0 bases, J shed 1 base, and the junction held 4 bases outside the gene matches. From germline, CDR1 is SGHRS and CDR2 YFSETQ. The CDR3 is 16 residues long. In DNA form, the CDR3 reads TGCGCCAGCAGCTTGGCCGACAGGGTTTCCTACAATGAGCAGTTCTTC. It translates to CASSLADRVSYNEQFF.

This sequence joins TRBV4-3 and TRBJ2-4; D might be TRBD1 (6 bases). This CDR3 has 16 residues. V was shortened by 0 bases and J by 8 bases, with 17 bases between the two germline ends. CDR1 and CDR2 from the germline V gene are LGHNA and YSLEER. Here the CDR3 reads CASSQDAAGVGDIQYF. The CDR3, as DNA: TGCGCCAGCAGCCAAGACGCTGCAGGGGTTGGAGACATTCAGTACTTC.

This clonotype occurred a few times. The chain combines TRBV4-3 with TRBJ1-1; D gene unclear. CDR1 is LGHNA, CDR2 YSLEER, per germline. The CDR3 sequence is 15 residues long. V lost 0 bases and J 1 base, leaving 9 bases between the germline ends. CDR3 amino acids: CASSQDEVGNTEAFF. The CDR3 DNA reads TGCGCCAGCAGCCAAGATGAGGTGGGGAACACTGAAGCTTTCTTT.

In its sample, this clonotype was seen a few times. The chain joins TRBV28 to TRBJ2-4, with TRBD1 matching 9 bases. The CDR3 totals 13 residues. Germline trimming cut 11 bases from V and 7 bases from J; bases unmatched to any gene: 9. Germline V gene lookup returns CDR1 MDHEN and CDR2 SYDVKM. The CDR3 nucleotides are TGTGCCTGCGGAAGTGACAGGGGGAACATTCAGTACTTC. It is translated as CACGSDRGNIQYF.

This rearrangement joins TRBV6-5 to TRBJ2-1, with D uncertain. The CDR3 runs to 14 residues. Germline CDR1 and CDR2: MNHEY and SVGAGI. Trimming pared 0 bases from V and 7 bases from J, leaving 10 bases between. For the CDR3, the DNA is TGTGCCAGCAGTTACTCCGGACCGGAGAATGAGCAGTTCTTC. Its protein is CASSYSGPENEQFF.

The rearrangement uses TRBV6-2 or TRBV6-3 and TRBJ2-5; D is uncertain. The germline CDR1 and CDR2 sequences are MNHEY and SVGEGT. V lost 1 base to trimming and J lost 4 bases, with 13 bases between them. The CDR3 length is 15 residues. In nucleotides, the CDR3 is TGTGCCAGCAGTTACTGGTCTAGTAGTTCAGAGACCCAGTACTTC. Residues: CASSYWSSSSETQYF.

This clonotype was seen a single time. This rearrangement joins TRBV7-2 to TRBJ2-3, with a tentative D call TRBD2 (6 bases). Trimming shortened V by 3 bases and J by 4 bases, and 14 bases separated the two germline ends. Germline loops: CDR1 SGHTA, CDR2 FQGNSA. The CDR3 consists of 15 residues. For the CDR3, the DNA is TGTGCCAGCAGCTTGGTCGGGAGCAATTCAGATACGCAGTATTTT. It yields the protein CASSLVGSNSDTQYF.

Turning to this clonotype: This clone may be a read error of a much larger clone one base away. The chain couples TRBV2 to TRBJ1-1, with 7 positions matching TRBD1. Per germline, CDR1 SNHLY and CDR2 FYNNEI. The CDR3 consists of 13 residues. The CDR3 nucleotides read TGTTCCAGCCTTACAGGGGAGGGGACTGAAGCTTTCTTT. Its protein product is CSSLTGEGTEAFF.

The sample holds a few counts of this clonotype. The chain carries TRBV9 and TRBJ2-5; weak D call: TRBD2 (6 bases). Between the trimmed V and J ends, which lost 0 bases and 5 bases, there was a span of 14 bases. The CDR3 contains 15 residues. Germline V gene data show CDR1 as SGDLS and CDR2 as YYNGEE. CDR3: CASSVDMGGRETQYF. CDR3 sequence (DNA): TGTGCCAGCAGCGTAGATATGGGGGGAAGGGAGACCCAGTACTTC.

This clonotype was counted many times. The chain links TRBV5-1 to TRBJ1-2; no firm D call. Trimming pared 4 bases from V and 0 bases from J, leaving 10 bases between. The CDR3 runs 14 residues. Germline V gives CDR1 SGHRS, CDR2 YFSETQ. CDR3 residues: CASSEGISNYGYTF. The CDR3 nucleotides read TGCGCCAGCAGCGAGGGAATATCTAACTATGGCTACACCTTC.

This clonotype was seen many times. The chain employs TRBV5-1 and TRBJ2-5, with 7 nucleotides matching TRBD2. The junction had 11 bases not matched to a gene; V was cut back by 4 bases and J by 5 bases. This CDR3 region has 15 residues. Germline lookup yields CDR1 SGHRS and CDR2 YFSETQ. CDR3: CASSPNAGVRETQYF. In nucleotides, the CDR3 is TGCGCCAGCAGCCCGAACGCGGGGGTGAGGGAGACCCAGTACTTC.

The rearrangement links TRBV4-2 to TRBJ2-1, with D possibly matching TRBD1 (6 bases). V gave up 3 bases and J gave up 0 bases, with 21 bases separating them. The CDR3 covers 19 residues. CDR1 is LGHNA, CDR2 YNFKEQ, per germline. The CDR3 is CASSHHQGEGENSYNEQFF. CDR3 sequence (DNA): TGTGCCAGCAGCCACCACCAAGGCGAGGGGGAAAACTCCTACAATGAGCAGTTCTTC.

This chain joins TRBV11-1 and TRBJ2-1; D gene unclear. Trimming took off 1 base at V and 7 bases at J, with 8 bases between the two ends. The CDR3 is 13 residues long. Looked up from germline, CDR1 is SGHAT and CDR2 is FQDESV (reference sequence). Written as DNA, the CDR3 is TGTGCCAGCAGCTTAGGGATGGGGAATGAGCAGTTCTTC. Its protein product is CASSLGMGNEQFF.